This is a list of T cell receptor beta chains from one sample in a study of shared clonotypes between healthy human individuals. The assay was immunoSEQ multiplex PCR, and TCRdb's table has in-frame clones only and misses some. The data contain a few hundred thousand clones, 77% of them singletons. Sequenced material: PBMCs. The receptors originated from a woman in her thirties or forties in good health. Some clones in this sample may be carry-over from other donors' samples. CDR3s include the opening cysteine and the closing phenylalanine or tryptophan. Not every row has a clone size; where given, it reads once, few, many or a size class.

j_call: TRBJ2-7
clone_size: .
v_call: TRBV29-1
cdr3_aa: CSVDAGGYEQYF

j_call: TRBJ2-5
clone_size: .
v_call: TRBV27
cdr3_aa: CASSLYGWETQYF

j_call: TRBJ2-3
clone_size: .
v_call: TRBV28
cdr3_aa: CASSLAGTSTDTQYF

j_call: TRBJ1-1
clone_size: once
v_call: TRBV29-1
cdr3_aa: CSVGGGSTEAFF

j_call: TRBJ1-4
clone_size: .
v_call: TRBV9
cdr3_aa: CASSPRVTNEKLFF

j_call: TRBJ2-7
clone_size: once
v_call: TRBV10-3
cdr3_aa: CAISIQGLNYEQYF

j_call: TRBJ2-3
clone_size: .
v_call: TRBV7-9
cdr3_aa: CASSVGTGASTDTQYF

j_call: TRBJ1-4
clone_size: few
v_call: TRBV6-5
cdr3_aa: CASSYSSRGAYEKLFF

j_call: TRBJ2-1
clone_size: .
v_call: TRBV10-3
cdr3_aa: CAIVAGGGSEQFF

j_call: TRBJ2-1
clone_size: .
v_call: TRBV19
cdr3_aa: CASRWGVSYNEQFF

j_call: TRBJ2-1
clone_size: .
v_call: TRBV9
cdr3_aa: CASSGLAGWGNEQFF

j_call: TRBJ2-1
clone_size: .
v_call: TRBV7-9
cdr3_aa: CASSEAVEQFF

j_call: TRBJ2-2
clone_size: .
v_call: TRBV11-2
cdr3_aa: CASSLYGTGELFF